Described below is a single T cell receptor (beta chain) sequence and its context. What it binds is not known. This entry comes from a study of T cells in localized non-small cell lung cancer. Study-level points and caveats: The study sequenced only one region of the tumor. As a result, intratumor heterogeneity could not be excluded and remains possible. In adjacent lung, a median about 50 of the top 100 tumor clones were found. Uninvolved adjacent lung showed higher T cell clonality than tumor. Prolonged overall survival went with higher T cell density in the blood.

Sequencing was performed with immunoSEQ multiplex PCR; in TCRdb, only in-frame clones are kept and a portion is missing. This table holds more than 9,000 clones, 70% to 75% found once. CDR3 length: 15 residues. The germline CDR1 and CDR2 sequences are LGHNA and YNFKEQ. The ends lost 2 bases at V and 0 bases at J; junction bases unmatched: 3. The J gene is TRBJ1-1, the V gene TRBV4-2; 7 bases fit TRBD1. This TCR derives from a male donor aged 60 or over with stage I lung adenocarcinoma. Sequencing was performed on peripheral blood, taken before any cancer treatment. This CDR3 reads CASSQSGQMNTEAFF. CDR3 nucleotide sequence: TGTGCCAGCAGCCAATCGGGACAGATGAACACTGAAGCTTTCTTT.